This T cell receptor beta chain was observed in a study of CD8 T cells in ankylosing spondylitis. Findings and caveats of the study: Characteristic, it appeared, of ankylosing spondylitis blood was a TCR beta motif of several highly homologous variants.

Notes on this clonotype: Its antigen is not known.

Using its own MiXCR run on the 5' RACE reads, TCRdb lists one record per CDR3 protein. In the table there are approximately 440,000 distinct CDR3 sequences, approximately 17% of which are singletons. There are 13 residues in the CDR3. The V end lost 2 bases, the J end lost 8 bases, and 10 bases lay between the germline ends. The germline gives CDR1 MNHEY, CDR2 SVGAGI. The source is a male donor with ankylosing spondylitis. The sequencing input was blood, either unsorted or a sorted T cell fraction (not recorded which). The V call is TRBV6-5, the J call TRBJ2-1; weak D call: TRBD1 (6 bases). The CDR3 nucleotides are TGTGCCAGCAGTTACCTTTCAGGGGATGAGCAGTTCTTC. It encodes CASSYLSGDEQFF.